This T cell receptor beta chain was documented in a study of Ad26.COV2.S vaccination and SARS-CoV-2 variants (dated by TCRdb to the early 2020s). The study in broad terms: Donors in the vaccine arm were drawn from COV1001, a multicentre, randomized, double-blind, placebo-controlled phase I-IIa trial testing Ad26.COV2.S in healthy adults. Sequencing of the TCRbeta repertoire served to evaluate the specificity and breadth of SARS-CoV-2-reactive T cell receptors following Ad26.COV2.S vaccination. Ad26.COV2.S was administered intramuscularly at 5 x 10^10 or 1 x 10^11 viral particles, either as a single shot or as two shots given 56 days apart. Investigators did not know the trial group allocation while performing experiments and assessing outcomes. The TCR-sequenced set comprised around 30 samples: some 20 Ad26.COV2.S vaccine recipients, 5 placebo recipients and 8 SARS-CoV-2 convalescent individuals. Participants in the trial were split at random into five groups of five each, receiving low-dose or high-dose Ad26.COV2.S once or twice, or else placebo on both occasions.

Here is what the overall study found, with its caveats: The study lacked the statistical power to compare responses across vaccine doses or regimens. Spike-specific TCR breadth was higher in Ad26.COV2.S recipients than in placebo recipients (P = 0.0014). After vaccination, spike-specific CD8+ and CD4+ T cell responses were reported to show substantial breadth. Vaccine and placebo recipients had similar non-spike TCR breadth, a finding consistent with the vaccine containing only spike. According to the authors, total T cell responses may have been underestimated by the TCR breadth and depth analyses.

TCRbeta CDR3 regions were sequenced with the immunoSEQ Assay. After extraction, genomic DNA underwent amplification by bias-controlled multiplex PCR, followed by high-throughput sequencing. The study's processing was this. To quantify the absolute abundance of every unique TCRbeta CDR3 region, sequences were collapsed and filtered. Usable DNA was measured by amplifying reference genes present in all nucleated cells, and TCRbeta template counts were normalized to that usable DNA to estimate T cell fraction. Repertoire TCRs were annotated as SARS-CoV-2-specific when V gene, CDR3 amino acid sequence and J gene were exactly matched to a known reactive TCR set. The reference SARS-CoV-2 TCR set came from MIRA and was filtered for enrichment in COVID-19-positive ImmuneCODE repertoires, removing public or cross-reactive TCRs. Using the MIRA antigens, annotated TCRs were further analysed by specific ORF or by position within an ORF. Depth was the summed frequency of annotated unique rearrangements, while breadth was defined as annotated unique rearrangements over total unique productive rearrangements. Two-sided Wilcoxon rank-sum tests were used to compare TCR breadth between groups. The table was pulled from immuneACCESS by TCRdb, which kept in-frame rearrangements only. Such tables lose some clones; where checked, under half of the loss comes from unresolved V genes, and the rest has no known cause. Clonal size and the V and J genes are those of that table, whereas D and trimming came from the DNA. The sample table records roughly 410,000 clones; 83% of these occur just once. The ten largest clones add up to just under 7.5% of the sample.

The treatment or condition tag for this specimen amounts to: about 20 received Ad26.COV2.S at low or high dose, single or two shots; roughly five received placebo; per-sample allocation not given. Repertoires of vaccine and placebo recipients were sequenced from samples taken on day 63 after the first injection. In Cohort 1b, about 27 adults aged 18-55 years were enrolled at a single site in Boston, USA, between 29 July and 7 August 2020. Ad26.COV2.S was a replication-incompetent adenovirus type 26 vector that expressed a prefusion-stabilized SARS-CoV-2 spike protein derived from the original Wuhan strain. V gives up 3 bases and J gives up 4 bases, and the segment between their germline ends measures 7 bases. According to the germline V gene, CDR1 reads KGHSH and CDR2 reads LQKENI. The CDR3 covers 13 residues, taking in both the cysteine and the phenylalanine. Only the CDR3 DNA is retained, 39 bases long and in frame from the first base.

As regards this clone: Its specific antigen is unknown. One base away there is no much larger clone; base qualities are not given. Other DNA sequences in this sample translate to the same CDR3.

The receptor was isolated from a person aged 18 to 59 who received the Ad26.COV2.S COVID-19 vaccine or a placebo. The sample in question was peripheral blood, obtained in a trial of Ad26.COV2.S vaccine versus placebo. The chain links TRBV18 with TRBJ1-5, with the D gene not confidently named. The CDR3 protein sequence reads: CASSPGLNQPQHF. The nucleotide sequence reads TGTGCCAGCTCACCGGGCCTAAATCAGCCCCAGCATTTT.